Listed below are T cell receptor beta chains from one sample, sequenced in a study of blood T cells in healthy people across ages. From the 5' RACE reads, TCRdb called clonotypes with MiXCR, one entry per CDR3 protein. The sample shows approximately 1.5 million distinct CDR3 sequences, 40% to 45% of them seen only once. The sample comprised blood. Every receptor here comes from a woman aged 18-29 years in good health. CDR3s include the opening cysteine and the closing phenylalanine or tryptophan. Each record gives: V gene, D gene, J gene, clone size, CDR3 protein, CDR3 DNA. The D gene is left open where the match is weak. For some rows the clone size is stated as once, few or many, or as a class when expanded; others skip it.

TRBV29-1,NA,TRBJ2-7,NA,CSVQRRLGNEQYF,TGCAGCGTCCAAAGGAGGCTGGGCAATGAGCAGTACTTC
TRBV10-3,NA,TRBJ2-7,NA,CAISESAGNYNEQYF,TGTGCCATCAGTGAGTCGGCGGGAAACTACAATGAGCAGTACTTC
TRBV9,TRBD1,TRBJ1-2,once,CASSGLRQGAGYGYTF,TGTGCCAGCAGCGGCCTTAGACAGGGGGCGGGCTATGGCTACACCTTC
TRBV6-2/TRBV6-3,TRBD1,TRBJ2-7,few,CASSYEGTGPYEQYF,TGTGCCAGCAGTTACGAGGGGACAGGCCCCTACGAGCAGTACTTC
TRBV6-1,NA,TRBJ2-3,NA,CASSEPFGTQYF,TGTGCCAGCAGTGAGCCTTTCGGTACGCAGTATTTT
TRBV28,NA,TRBJ2-1,few,CASSRPGGRYNEQFF,TGTGCCAGCAGCCGACCTGGCGGGCGTTACAATGAGCAGTTCTTC
TRBV6-1,NA,TRBJ2-7,NA,CASILGQSSYEQYF,TGTGCCAGCATTCTTGGACAGAGCTCCTACGAGCAGTACTTC
TRBV4-1,NA,TRBJ2-5,NA,CASSQGSTGRETQYF,TGCGCCAGCAGCCAGGGTAGTACAGGGCGCGAGACCCAGTACTTC
TRBV6-6,TRBD2,TRBJ2-2,NA,CASSPLAGLQNTGELFF,TGTGCCAGCAGCCCACTAGCGGGTTTACAAAACACCGGGGAGCTGTTTTTT
TRBV27,NA,TRBJ2-5,NA,CASSPLGRGREETQYF,TGTGCCAGCAGTCCCCTCGGGAGGGGGCGCGAAGAGACCCAGTACTTC
TRBV20-1,NA,TRBJ2-5,NA,CSAATRRAFQETQYF,TGCAGTGCCGCTACTAGGCGAGCCTTCCAAGAGACCCAGTACTTC
TRBV20-1,NA,TRBJ1-5,NA,CSAGTVNQPQHF,TGCAGTGCCGGGACCGTGAATCAGCCCCAGCATTTT
TRBV7-2,TRBD2,TRBJ2-3,NA,CASSLPWDSGSSPDTQYF,TGTGCCAGCAGCTTACCCTGGGATAGCGGGAGCTCCCCAGATACGCAGTATTTT
TRBV7-8,NA,TRBJ2-5,NA,CASSFVGAIYGQYF,TGTGCCAGCAGCTTCGTGGGGGCTATATACGGGCAGTACTTC
TRBV6-1,NA,TRBJ1-5,NA,CASTLTARSNQPQHF,TGTGCCAGCACTCTGACAGCCCGTAGCAATCAGCCCCAGCATTTT
TRBV11-2,NA,TRBJ2-7,few,CASSLVVPGKEQYF,TGTGCCAGCAGCTTAGTGGTCCCAGGGAAAGAGCAGTACTTC
TRBV6-2/TRBV6-3,TRBD2,TRBJ2-4,NA,CASTSRREIYNEQYF,TGTGCCAGCACCTCAAGGCGGGAGATATACAATGAGCAGTACTTC
TRBV27,TRBD1,TRBJ2-1,few,CASTLDRSYNEQFF,TGTGCCAGCACCTTGGACAGGTCCTACAATGAGCAGTTCTTC
TRBV7-2,NA,TRBJ2-1,few,CASGAGSNEQFF,TGTGCCAGCGGCGCAGGTAGCAATGAGCAGTTCTTC
TRBV7-2,NA,TRBJ1-2,few,CASSLERETPSGYTF,TGTGCCAGCAGCTTAGAGCGCGAGACCCCATCTGGCTACACCTTC
TRBV4-3,NA,TRBJ2-7,few,CASSLDPRYEQYF,TGCGCCAGCAGTCTAGACCCGCGCTACGAGCAGTACTTC
TRBV2,NA,TRBJ2-3,NA,CASSELGGGQTDTQYF,TGTGCCAGCAGTGAATTGGGGGGGGGCCAGACAGATACGCAGTATTTT
TRBV5-6,NA,TRBJ2-3,NA,CASSSAVGGTDTQYF,TGTGCCAGCAGCTCCGCGGTGGGGGGCACAGATACGCAGTATTTT
TRBV7-2,TRBD2,TRBJ2-1,NA,CASSLGGLEVEQFF,TGTGCCAGCAGCTTAGGGGGACTAGAAGTTGAGCAGTTCTTC
TRBV7-9,NA,TRBJ1-1,few,CASSKSIENTEAFF,TGTGCCAGCAGCAAGAGTATCGAGAACACTGAAGCTTTCTTT
TRBV20-1,NA,TRBJ2-7,few,CSGQSGQSSYEQYF,TGCAGTGGCCAGAGCGGGCAAAGCTCCTACGAGCAGTACTTC
TRBV20-1,TRBD2,TRBJ2-7,once,CSASPSSGLVSYEQYF,TGCAGTGCTAGTCCCTCTAGCGGGCTTGTCTCCTACGAGCAGTACTTC
TRBV14,NA,TRBJ2-3,few,CASSPRVPDTQYF,TGTGCCAGCAGCCCCAGGGTCCCAGATACGCAGTATTTT
TRBV9,NA,TRBJ1-1,few,CASSVAPNTEAFF,TGTGCCAGCAGCGTAGCCCCGAACACTGAAGCTTTCTTT
TRBV20-1,TRBD2,TRBJ2-1,NA,CSARDPTSGGALLNEQFF,TGCAGTGCTAGAGATCCAACTAGCGGGGGGGCGCTTTTGAATGAGCAGTTCTTC
TRBV7-2,NA,TRBJ2-7,few,CASSFGSREQYF,TGTGCCAGCAGCTTCGGAAGTCGAGAGCAGTACTTC
TRBV7-9,TRBD1,TRBJ2-5,NA,CASSPVDRGLNRQYF,TGTGCCAGCAGCCCCGTGGACAGGGGGCTGAATAGGCAGTACTTC
TRBV2,NA,TRBJ2-2,NA,CASSEIRTGELFF,TGTGCCAGCAGTGAAATTAGAACCGGGGAGCTGTTTTTT
TRBV2,TRBD2,TRBJ2-1,NA,CANKRGVAKEQFF,TGTGCCAACAAACGGGGGGTGGCTAAAGAGCAGTTCTTC
TRBV27,TRBD2,TRBJ2-1,NA,CASSLLGTSGQETQFF,TGTGCCAGCAGTTTATTGGGGACTAGCGGCCAAGAGACCCAGTTCTTC
TRBV4-1,NA,TRBJ2-1,few,CASSQDYYDGYNEQFF,TGCGCCAGCAGCCAAGACTACTATGACGGTTACAATGAGCAGTTCTTC
TRBV29-1,NA,TRBJ1-1,NA,CSVVGPGLVNTEAFF,TGCAGCGTTGTGGGGCCGGGGCTTGTGAACACTGAAGCTTTCTTT
TRBV20-1,TRBD1,TRBJ1-4,few,CSANDRDNEKLFF,TGCAGTGCAAACGACAGGGATAATGAAAAACTGTTTTTT
TRBV25-1,NA,TRBJ1-6,NA,CASSGGLGGGNSPLHF,TGTGCCAGCAGTGGGGGGTTAGGGGGAGGTAATTCACCCCTCCACTTT
TRBV4-1,NA,TRBJ1-5,few,CASSPSEGSQPQHF,TGCGCCAGCAGCCCAAGCGAAGGGTCCCAGCCCCAGCATTTT
TRBV5-5,NA,TRBJ1-1,NA,CASIPRPVLNTEAFF,TGTGCCAGCATTCCGAGGCCGGTTTTGAACACTGAAGCTTTCTTT
TRBV4-1,NA,TRBJ2-5,NA,CASSQLGFWSQYF,TGCGCCAGCAGCCAACTTGGGTTTTGGTCCCAGTACTTC
TRBV6-2/TRBV6-3,NA,TRBJ2-1,few,CAIAGAESYNEQFF,TGTGCCATCGCCGGTGCGGAGTCCTACAATGAGCAGTTCTTC
TRBV9,NA,TRBJ2-6,NA,CASSVSGLTSGANVLTF,TGTGCCAGCAGCGTTTCGGGTCTTACCTCTGGGGCCAACGTCCTGACTTTC
TRBV29-1,NA,TRBJ1-1,NA,CSVAAGDTEAFF,TGCAGCGTTGCCGCAGGGGACACTGAAGCTTTCTTT
TRBV21-1,NA,TRBJ2-3,NA,CASSKLADTSTDTQYF,TGTGCCAGCAGCAAACTAGCGGATACTAGCACAGATACGCAGTATTTT
TRBV28,TRBD1,TRBJ1-1,NA,CASSLLEMRGPNTEAFF,TGTGCCAGCAGTCTACTTGAGATGAGGGGGCCAAACACTGAAGCTTTCTTT
TRBV7-2,NA,TRBJ2-1,NA,CASLSGGGYNEQFF,TGTGCCAGCTTGAGCGGAGGGGGTTACAATGAGCAGTTCTTC
TRBV7-2,NA,TRBJ2-3,many,CASSLMSGGDTQYF,TGTGCCAGCAGCTTAATGAGTGGGGGGGATACGCAGTATTTT
TRBV6-6,TRBD1,TRBJ2-2,NA,CASSYAGTGGLGELFF,TGTGCCAGCAGTTACGCAGGGACAGGGGGTTTAGGGGAGCTGTTTTTT
TRBV6-2/TRBV6-3,NA,TRBJ2-5,few,CASSSDYQETQYF,TGTGCCAGCAGTAGCGACTACCAAGAGACCCAGTACTTC